The source of this TCR beta chain is a study of response to subunit inactivated influenza vaccine. General study findings and limits: Researchers suggested that each seasonal influenza vaccination recruits few new T cells.

From the RT-PCR reads, TCRdb called clonotypes with MiXCR, one entry per CDR3 protein. The sample records hundreds of thousands of distinct CDR3 sequences, approximately 17% being singletons. Turning to this clonotype: The antigen is unknown.

The CDR3 is made up of 16 amino acids. Germline V lookup: CDR1 ENHRY, CDR2 SYGVKD. The junction had 7 bases not matched to a gene; V was cut back by 0 bases and J by 5 bases. The TCR was taken from a man in his fifties who received an inactivated influenza vaccine. The genes are TRBV10-3 and TRBJ2-3; 8 bases line up with TRBD2. The specimen was PBMCs from blood, collected approximately 5 days after vaccination. The CDR3 loop is CAISESTSGKGDTQYF. As DNA, the CDR3 is TGTGCCATCAGTGAGTCTACTAGCGGAAAGGGAGATACGCAGTATTTT.